This TCR beta chain was sequenced in a study of blood T cell repertoires in COVID-19. Trimming removed 3 bases from V and 10 bases from J, with 9 bases in between. Germline CDR1 SGHAT, CDR2 FQNNGV. The CDR3 runs 11 residues. Clones were sequenced by immunoSEQ multiplex PCR, and TCRdb holds only the in-frame ones, with some missing. This table has more than 20,000 clones, around 87% appearing once. The sequence was collected from a human donor with active COVID-19. The donor label of this sample is uncertain. The chain is built from TRBV11-2 and TRBJ1-1; D is unclear. The sample was peripheral blood. For the CDR3, the DNA is TGTGCCAGCAGCTTGGGCGGGGTAGCTTTCTTT. This encodes CASSLGGVAFF.